A single sample gave rise to the 2 T cell receptor beta chains below, sequenced in a study of blood T cell repertoires in COVID-19. The method was immunoSEQ multiplex PCR; TCRdb's version includes in-frame clones alone and lacks a portion of them. The sample includes around 250,000 clones, approximately 80% of them seen just once. Source material: peripheral blood. All receptors derive from a woman of 80 years or more with acute or convalescent COVID-19.

V gene TRBV2 combines with J gene TRBJ2-7; 9 bases fit TRBD1. Germline CDR1 reads SNHLY; CDR2 reads FYNNEI. The CDR3 sequence is 14 residues long. The J segment lost 4 bases and the V segment lost 6 bases, leaving 7 bases of the junction unmatched. The CDR3 is CASRHRGQVYEQYF. The CDR3 DNA reads as TGTGCCAGCAGGCACAGGGGGCAAGTATACGAGCAGTACTTC.

The chain carries TRBV3-1 (or the pseudogene TRBV3-2) and TRBJ1-4; D unresolved. The CDR3 runs to 14 residues. Trimming took off 4 bases at V and 5 bases at J, with 11 bases between the two ends. Germline CDR1 reads LGHDT; CDR2 reads YNNKEL (reference sequence). CDR3: CASSLYARNEKLFF. In nucleotides, the CDR3 is TGTGCCAGCAGCCTATATGCCAGGAATGAAAAACTGTTTTTT.